This T cell receptor beta chain was profiled in a study of blood T cell repertoires in COVID-19. Study-wide background: Acute-phase and convalescent COVID-19 samples originated in the United States, Italy and Spain. PBMCs, B-cell-depleted T cells, or T cells provided the cDNA or gDNA that made up the material.

In the authors' workflow: Scientists estimated how many nucleated cells there were by amplifying reference gene primers. Assay used: immunoSEQ multiplex PCR; TCRdb lists only in-frame clones, some missing. D and trimming come from the DNA, and the V and J calls and clone size come from that table. The sample lists over 150,000 clones, approximately 82% seen once, with 15% to 20% in the top ten. Germline V gives CDR1 MDHEN, CDR2 SYDVKM. The CDR3 contains 16 residues. The J segment lost 6 bases and the V segment lost 2 bases, leaving 6 bases of the junction unmatched. The rearrangement links TRBV28 to TRBJ2-1; TRBD1 matches at 11 bases. The material sequenced was peripheral blood. The sequence was collected from a woman in her 70s who had recovered from COVID-19. CDR3 DNA sequence: TGTGCCAGCAGTTTAAGGGACAGGGGGGTTTTCAATGAGCAGTTCTTC. Translating it yields CASSLRDRGVFNEQFF.